This section outlines one TCR beta chain sequence together with its context. Its antigen is unidentified. In TCRdb, the 5' RACE reads were re-called with MiXCR into one record per CDR3 protein. The sample carries about 210,000 distinct CDR3 sequences, 8% to 11% recorded once. The source of the sample is a study of T-cell memory formation after mild COVID-19. Study conclusions and caveats: Whether second-wave clones peaking at day 37 were SARS-CoV-2 specific went unconfirmed. Later expanders leaned toward CD4+, whereas clones contracting from day 15 to 85 were balanced CD4/CD8.

CDR3 size: 15 residues. Trimming cost V 2 bases and J 0 bases, with 10 bases left between them. Germline V gene sequence: CDR1 MNHNY, CDR2 SVGAGI (reference sequence). J is TRBJ2-5 and V is TRBV6-6; D call uncertain. Sequencing input: PBMCs or a T cell subset sorted from them (not recorded which). The sequence was obtained from a man younger than 30 who had mild COVID-19 (a few samples of this study predate the infection). Cell type and time point are not known. CDR3 region: CASSYPHSYQETQYF. For the CDR3, the DNA is TGTGCCAGCAGTTACCCGCACTCGTACCAAGAGACCCAGTACTTC.